The clone carrying this TCR beta chain was observed once. The method was immunoSEQ multiplex PCR; TCRdb's version includes in-frame clones alone and lacks a portion of them. This sample has fewer than 250,000 clones; roughly 91% occur once, and the top ten carry roughly 0.8%. Germline lookup yields CDR1 LNHDA and CDR2 SQIVND (reference sequence). The V segment lost 4 bases and the J segment 10 bases; nucleotides outside the gene matches: 15. The length of the CDR3 is 15 residues. The sample originates from a study of blood T cell repertoires in COVID-19. In the study overall: Donors in the United States, Italy and Spain gave samples during acute or convalescent COVID-19.

The receptor was isolated from a young man with COVID-19, enrolled during active disease. The J gene is TRBJ1-1, the V gene TRBV19; 7 positions match TRBD1. The source material was peripheral blood. The CDR3 is CASSRGLGTERGAFF. The CDR3 DNA is TGTGCCAGTAGTAGGGGTCTCGGGACAGAGAGGGGAGCTTTCTTT. Complete variable domain (other parts from reference TRBV19 and TRBJ1-1): DGGITQSPKYLFRKEGQNVTLSCEQNLNHDAMYWYRQDPGQGLRLIYYSQIVNDFQKGDIAEGYSVSREKKESFPLTVTSAQKNPTAFYLCASSRGLGTERGAFFGQGTRLTVV.